The 9 T cell receptor beta chains below were found in one sample sequenced in a study of blood T cell repertoires in COVID-19. Using immunoSEQ multiplex PCR, the repertoire was profiled, and TCRdb retains in-frame clones only, with some absent. The table has around 150,000 clones, 65% to 85% seen once; the top ten hold approximately 4%. Sequenced sample: peripheral blood. The source is a woman aged 55-69 years with acute or convalescent COVID-19.

CDR3 in DNA: TGTGCCATCAGTGCGTACACTACGTGGGTCCAGTACTTC. This codes for CAISAYTTWVQYF. The rearrangement joins TRBV10-3 to TRBJ2-5; D unresolved. This CDR3 is built from 13 residues. V lost 4 bases, J lost 10 bases, and 16 bases lay in between. From germline, CDR1 is ENHRY and CDR2 SYGVKD.

The chain links TRBV28 to TRBJ2-1; 14 nucleotides align to TRBD2. The V segment lost 2 bases and the J segment 8 bases; nucleotides outside the gene matches: 11. Looked up from germline, CDR1 is MDHEN and CDR2 is SYDVKM. The CDR3 runs to 18 residues. CDR3: CASSLIGGGLAGVHEQFF. CDR3 in DNA: TGTGCCAGCAGTTTAATTGGAGGGGGACTAGCGGGAGTACATGAGCAGTTCTTC.

In this sample, this clone turned up once. The rearrangement joins TRBV28 to TRBJ1-1; 8 bases line up with TRBD1. CDR1 is MDHEN and CDR2 is SYDVKM in the germline V gene. CDR3 length: 13 amino acids. The trim removed 6 bases at V and 10 bases at J, leaving 10 bases unmatched. The CDR3 region has the DNA TGTGCCAGCAGACAGGGACAGGAAAAGCTAGCTTTCTTT. Translation: CASRQGQEKLAFF.

The chain combines TRBV30 with TRBJ2-5; 14 bases match TRBD2. The germline V gene has CDR1 GTSNPN and CDR2 SVGIG (reference sequence). The CDR3 contains 14 residues. With V trimmed by 4 bases and J by 7 bases, 5 bases remained unmatched. This CDR3 is CAWTGLAGVGTQYF. CDR3 DNA sequence: TGTGCCTGGACGGGACTAGCGGGAGTGGGGACCCAGTACTTC.

This rearrangement joins TRBV5-5 to TRBJ1-5, with no clear D. The germline V and J ends were trimmed by 2 bases and 3 bases, with 12 bases remaining between them. Germline assignment: CDR1 SGHKS and CDR2 YYEKEE (reference sequence). The CDR3 loop spans 15 amino acids. This CDR3 is CASSLIGSANQPQHF. CDR3 DNA sequence: TGTGCCAGCAGCTTAATAGGGAGCGCCAATCAGCCCCAGCATTTT.

V and J are TRBV10-3 and TRBJ2-3, with 11 bases that match TRBD2. The germline gives CDR1 ENHRY, CDR2 SYGVKD. With V trimmed by 1 base and J by 2 bases, 5 bases remained unmatched. The CDR3 sequence is 17 residues long. CDR3 residues: CAISEFPGLAVTDTQYF. As DNA, the CDR3 is TGTGCCATCAGTGAGTTTCCGGGACTAGCGGTCACAGATACGCAGTATTTT.

This clone appeared a single time. V and J are TRBV10-3 and TRBJ1-6, with 10 bases that match TRBD1. Trimming removed 6 bases from V and 5 bases from J; junction bases left unmatched: 1. The CDR3 sequence is 14 residues long. Germline lookup yields CDR1 ENHRY and CDR2 SYGVKD. CDR3 amino acids: CAIRGTGDNSPLHF. The CDR3 DNA sequence: TGTGCCATCAGGGGGACAGGGGATAATTCACCCCTCCACTTT.

The chain employs TRBV11-2 and TRBJ2-5; a possible D gene is TRBD1 (6 bases). Germline lookup yields CDR1 SGHAT and CDR2 FQNNGV. CDR3 length: 14 amino acids. V shed 2 bases and J shed 1 base, with 8 bases lying between them. The CDR3 protein is CASSLLTGQETQYF. CDR3 sequence (DNA): TGTGCCAGCAGCTTATTGACAGGCCAAGAGACCCAGTACTTC.

This chain's CDR3 is CASSLVTGNTEAFF. DNA of the CDR3: TGCGCCAGCAGCTTAGTGACGGGGAACACTGAAGCTTTCTTT. This rearrangement joins TRBV5-1 to TRBJ1-1; D gene unclear. Trimming removed 2 bases from V and 1 base from J, with 9 bases in between. Germline CDR1 is SGHRS and CDR2 is YFSETQ. The CDR3 runs to 14 residues.